This TCR beta chain was captured in a study of cytomegalovirus exposure and HLA in healthy donors. General study results and limits: An assumption of roughly uniform sequencing depth across donors underlay the presence/absence analyses. Some public TCRs appeared in many individuals, while most sequences were rare. Previous analysis showed most TCR beta V segments were productive about 87% or about 30% of the time. In vitro checks showed that a few CMV-associated chains really do target CMV antigens.

The PCR made use of 60 Vbeta and 13 Jbeta primers. Profiling relied on immunoSEQ multiplex PCR, and the TCRdb table lists in-frame clones only, not all of them. This sample's table reports approximately 110,000 clones. CDR1 and CDR2 from the germline V gene are MNHNS and SASEGT. Trimming took 1 base from V and 11 from J, leaving 17 bases between them. The CDR3 has 14 amino acids. A word on this clone: Its target is unknown.

The chain recombines TRBV6-1 with TRBJ1-1; D gene uncertain. Sequenced: PBMCs. This TCR was recovered from a man younger than 35 in good health and CMV-seronegative. The CDR3 sequence: CASSEVRSPIRAFF. CDR3 nucleotides: TGTGCCAGCAGTGAAGTTCGGTCACCCATCAGGGCTTTCTTT.